This is a list of T cell receptor beta chains from one sample in a study of blood T cell repertoires in COVID-19. Clones were read by immunoSEQ multiplex PCR, and TCRdb kept only the in-frame ones, dropping some. The table includes around 250,000 clones, roughly 80% detected once. The source material was peripheral blood. These receptors came from a woman in her late teens or twenties with acute or convalescent COVID-19. CDR3s include the opening cysteine and the closing phenylalanine or tryptophan. The D gene is left open where the match is weak. Only some rows state a clone size, as once, few, many or a class for expanded clones.

>NA|NA|TRBJ2-2|TRBV24-1
CATSRGAGELFF
TGTGCCACCAGCCGCGGGGCCGGGGAGCTGTTTTTT
>NA|NA|TRBJ2-7|TRBV6-5
CASSYLRQGFYEQYF
TGTGCCAGCAGTTACTTACGCCAGGGTTTCTACGAGCAGTACTTC
>TRBD1|NA|TRBJ1-2|TRBV28
CASTRDVGTATF
TGTGCCAGCACCCGGGATGTAGGGACAGCGACCTTC
>TRBD2|NA|TRBJ2-2|TRBV7-9
CASSPGTSANTGELFF
TGTGCCAGCAGCCCCGGGACTAGCGCAAACACCGGGGAGCTGTTTTTT
>NA|NA|TRBJ2-3|TRBV7-2
CASSLVGGGRADTQYF
TGTGCCAGCAGCTTAGTCGGGGGAGGCAGAGCAGATACGCAGTATTTT
>TRBD1|many|TRBJ1-1|TRBV4-2
CASSPLGGSDTEAFF
TGTGCCAGCAGCCCTTTAGGGGGCAGCGACACTGAAGCTTTCTTT
>TRBD1|once|TRBJ1-4|TRBV5-1
CASSQMVPGQGDEKLFF
TGCGCCAGCAGCCAAATGGTGCCGGGACAGGGTGATGAAAAACTGTTTTTT
>NA|NA|TRBJ1-1|TRBV12-3/TRBV12-4
CASSPGGNTEAFF
TGTGCCAGCAGCCCGGGGGGGAACACTGAAGCTTTCTTT
>TRBD1|few|TRBJ1-2|TRBV4-2
CASSQVQGGSYGYTF
TGTGCCAGCAGCCAAGTCCAGGGGGGCTCCTATGGCTACACCTTC
>NA|NA|TRBJ2-1|TRBV9
CASSGQAAPAYNEQFF
TGTGCCAGCAGCGGTCAAGCGGCTCCGGCCTACAATGAGCAGTTCTTC
>TRBD2|NA|TRBJ2-7|TRBV6-6
CASSYRASGLSYEQYF
TGTGCCAGCAGTTACAGGGCTAGCGGGCTCTCCTACGAGCAGTACTTC
>TRBD1|NA|TRBJ2-7|TRBV29-1
CSVGQGTEQYF
TGCAGCGTAGGACAGGGAACCGAGCAGTACTTC